This is a list of T cell receptor beta chains from one sample in a study of cytomegalovirus exposure and HLA in healthy donors. Data came from immunoSEQ multiplex PCR; TCRdb stores just in-frame clones and leaves some out. In the table there are about 210,000 clones, 70% to 80% of which are singletons. Sequencing used PBMCs. The receptors were gathered from a male donor in good health and CMV-seropositive. The CDR3 runs from the conserved cysteine through the conserved F or W. The D gene is left open where the match is weak. Rows give clone size only sometimes, using once, few, many, or a class for an expanded clone.

cdr3_length	v_call	d_call	j_call	clone_size	cdr3_aa	cdr3_nt
14	TRBV4-2	NA	TRBJ1-2	NA	CASSRDNQFYGYTF	TGTGCCAGCAGCCGGGACAACCAGTTTTATGGCTACACCTTC
16	TRBV25-1	TRBD2	TRBJ2-2	NA	CASSAPGLAGAGELFF	TGTGCCAGCAGTGCCCCGGGACTAGCGGGAGCCGGGGAGCTGTTTTTT
15	TRBV27	NA	TRBJ2-1	NA	CASSVDAGTGNEQFF	TGTGCCAGCAGTGTCGACGCCGGGACTGGAAATGAGCAGTTCTTC
13	TRBV27	NA	TRBJ1-5	NA	CASSGTGVSLQHF	TGTGCCAGCAGCGGGACGGGAGTATCCCTCCAGCATTTT
13	TRBV5-1	TRBD1	TRBJ2-7	few	CASSLRTGNEQYF	TGCGCCAGCAGCCTCAGGACAGGGAACGAGCAGTACTTC
13	TRBV2	NA	TRBJ2-7	NA	CASGVRFSYEQYF	TGTGCCAGCGGAGTCCGATTCTCCTACGAGCAGTACTTC
16	TRBV5-8	NA	TRBJ2-2	NA	CASSSDLRGWAGELFF	TGTGCCAGCAGTTCCGACCTACGGGGTTGGGCCGGGGAGCTGTTTTTT
15	TRBV11-3	NA	TRBJ2-5	NA	CASSLGEYRDETQYF	TGTGCCAGCAGCTTAGGGGAATACAGGGACGAGACCCAGTACTTC
17	TRBV9	TRBD2	TRBJ2-6	NA	CASSVLAGAGGANVLTF	TGTGCCAGCAGCGTACTAGCGGGAGCCGGCGGGGCCAACGTCCTGACTTTC
13	TRBV6-5	TRBD1	TRBJ1-1	NA	CASSFTGETEAFF	TGTGCCAGCAGTTTCACAGGGGAGACTGAAGCTTTCTTT
14	TRBV7-2	NA	TRBJ1-6	NA	CASSLAAGNSPLHF	TGTGCCAGCAGCTTAGCGGCAGGAAATTCACCCCTCCACTTT
14	TRBV4-3	NA	TRBJ2-3	NA	CASSQGGVGDTQYF	TGCGCCAGCAGCCAAGGCGGGGTGGGAGATACGCAGTATTTT
17	TRBV11-2	TRBD2	TRBJ2-3	once	CASSLAPAGTKTDTQYF	TGTGCCAGCAGCTTAGCCCCAGCCGGGACTAAGACAGATACGCAGTATTTT
13	TRBV30	NA	TRBJ1-4	NA	CAWSGQINEKLFF	TGTGCCTGGAGTGGACAGATTAATGAAAAACTGTTTTTT
15	TRBV9	TRBD1	TRBJ1-1	NA	CASSGPFPRQGGAFF	TGTGCCAGCAGCGGGCCGTTTCCCCGACAGGGCGGAGCTTTCTTT
16	TRBV7-2	TRBD1	TRBJ1-5	NA	CASSFTGTGGNQPQHF	TGTGCCAGCAGCTTCACCGGGACAGGAGGTAATCAGCCCCAGCATTTT
13	TRBV19	NA	TRBJ1-2	few	CASSPHFNYGYTF	TGTGCCAGTAGCCCCCACTTTAACTATGGCTACACCTTC
13	TRBV9	NA	TRBJ2-5	NA	CASSVPGQETQYF	TGTGCCAGCAGCGTACCCGGGCAAGAGACCCAGTACTTC
16	TRBV7-8	NA	TRBJ2-7	few	CASSTSGAGFSYEQYF	TGTGCCAGCAGCACCTCCGGGGCGGGGTTCTCCTACGAGCAGTACTTC
17	TRBV7-3	NA	TRBJ2-5	NA	CASSPAAQRQPQETQYF	TGTGCCAGCAGCCCTGCTGCTCAGCGACAGCCTCAAGAGACCCAGTACTTC
15	TRBV7-9	NA	TRBJ1-5	NA	CASSFGREVNQPQHF	TGTGCCAGCAGCTTTGGCAGGGAAGTCAATCAGCCCCAGCATTTT
14	TRBV6-5	NA	TRBJ1-1	NA	CASSYYPRLEGAFF	TGTGCCAGCAGTTACTACCCTCGTTTAGAGGGTGCTTTCTTT
15	TRBV11-3	TRBD2	TRBJ2-7	NA	CASSLTSGSSYEQYF	TGTGCCAGCAGTTTGACTAGCGGGAGCTCCTACGAGCAGTACTTC
18	TRBV23-1	TRBD2	TRBJ2-7	NA	CASSQPPRLAGGPIEQYF	TGCGCCAGCAGTCAGCCCCCACGACTAGCGGGAGGGCCGATCGAGCAGTACTTC
16	TRBV5-6	NA	TRBJ1-4	NA	CASSLKGAGRNEKLFF	TGTGCCAGCAGCTTGAAAGGGGCAGGCCGGAATGAAAAACTGTTTTTT
14	TRBV7-3	NA	TRBJ2-2	NA	CASSLPLNTGELFF	TGTGCCAGCAGCTTACCCTTGAACACCGGGGAGCTGTTTTTT
11	TRBV20-1	TRBD1	TRBJ2-5	NA	CSAQGVGTQYF	TGCAGTGCTCAGGGGGTGGGGACCCAGTACTTC
16	TRBV5-1	TRBD2	TRBJ2-7	NA	CASSGGSGDSSYEQYF	TGCGCCAGCAGCGGAGGGAGCGGGGATAGCTCCTACGAGCAGTACTTC
14	TRBV27	TRBD1	TRBJ2-7	few	CASSGDRASYEQYF	TGTGCCAGCAGTGGGGACAGAGCCTCCTACGAGCAGTACTTC
17	TRBV7-2	TRBD2	TRBJ2-7	NA	CASSSRARLAPTGEQYF	TGTGCCAGCAGCTCTAGGGCCCGACTAGCGCCGACGGGGGAGCAGTACTTC
17	TRBV6-1	NA	TRBJ1-5	NA	CASSEGRRQRSNQPQHF	TGTGCCAGCAGTGAAGGCCGCAGACAGAGATCCAATCAGCCCCAGCATTTT
16	TRBV7-9	NA	TRBJ1-4	NA	CSSSLIVGRGDEKLFF	TGTTCCAGCAGCTTAATTGTGGGGAGAGGAGATGAAAAACTGTTTTTT
14	TRBV4-3	TRBD1	TRBJ2-7	NA	CASSQRTGWYEQYF	TGCGCCAGCAGCCAACGGACAGGGTGGTACGAGCAGTACTTC
16	TRBV18	TRBD1	TRBJ1-3	few	CASSPSTGGTGNTIYF	TGTGCCAGCTCACCGTCGACAGGGGGCACTGGAAACACCATATATTTT
17	TRBV19	TRBD2	TRBJ2-7	NA	CASQRTSGVLSSYEQYF	TGTGCCTCGCAAAGGACTAGCGGCGTCCTGAGCTCCTACGAGCAGTACTTC
15	TRBV5-1	TRBD1	TRBJ2-3	NA	CASSFVGQGTDTQYF	TGCGCCAGCAGCTTCGTGGGACAGGGCACAGATACGCAGTATTTT
16	TRBV11-2	NA	TRBJ2-4	once	CASSLDSGKAKNIQYF	TGTGCCAGCAGCTTAGACTCCGGGAAAGCCAAAAACATTCAGTACTTC
15	TRBV6-6	TRBD2	TRBJ2-5	NA	CASSYSLADQETQYF	TGTGCCAGCAGTTACTCCCTAGCGGACCAAGAGACCCAGTACTTC
17	TRBV7-9	TRBD1	TRBJ1-2	NA	CASSLRIMDREGHGYTF	TGTGCCAGCAGCTTAAGAATTATGGACAGGGAGGGACATGGCTACACCTTC
14	TRBV13	NA	TRBJ1-2	NA	CASSALGQAYGYTF	TGTGCCAGCAGCGCATTGGGCCAGGCCTATGGCTACACCTTC
14	TRBV27	TRBD1	TRBJ1-5	NA	CASRPTGILQPQHF	TGTGCCAGCAGGCCGACAGGGATATTACAGCCCCAGCATTTT
15	TRBV4-2	NA	TRBJ2-3	NA	CASSQDQATGDTQYF	TGTGCCAGCAGCCAAGATCAGGCGACGGGGGATACGCAGTATTTT
13	TRBV2	NA	TRBJ2-1	once	CASSASGYNEQFF	TGTGCCAGCAGTGCCAGCGGATACAATGAGCAGTTCTTC
15	TRBV6-6	NA	TRBJ2-1	few	CASSYGQMRVDEQFF	TGTGCCAGCAGTTATGGCCAGATGCGGGTGGATGAGCAGTTCTTC
13	TRBV4-1	TRBD2	TRBJ2-1	NA	CASGGGGALEQFF	TGCGCCAGCGGCGGCGGGGGGGCCCTTGAGCAGTTCTTC
13	TRBV4-2	NA	TRBJ1-5	NA	CASSQEEQGPQHF	TGTGCCAGCAGCCAAGAAGAGCAGGGGCCCCAGCATTTT